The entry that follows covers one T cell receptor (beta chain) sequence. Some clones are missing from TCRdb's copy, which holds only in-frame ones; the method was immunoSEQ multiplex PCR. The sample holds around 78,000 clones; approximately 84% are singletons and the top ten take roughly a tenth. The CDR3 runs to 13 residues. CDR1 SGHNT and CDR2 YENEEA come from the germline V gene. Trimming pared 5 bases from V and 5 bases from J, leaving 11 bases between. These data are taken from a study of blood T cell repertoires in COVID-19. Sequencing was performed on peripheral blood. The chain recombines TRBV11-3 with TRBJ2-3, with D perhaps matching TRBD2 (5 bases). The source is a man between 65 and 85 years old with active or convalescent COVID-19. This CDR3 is CASSVNAGDTQYF. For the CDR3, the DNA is TGTGCCAGCAGCGTAAACGCGGGAGATACGCAGTATTTT.